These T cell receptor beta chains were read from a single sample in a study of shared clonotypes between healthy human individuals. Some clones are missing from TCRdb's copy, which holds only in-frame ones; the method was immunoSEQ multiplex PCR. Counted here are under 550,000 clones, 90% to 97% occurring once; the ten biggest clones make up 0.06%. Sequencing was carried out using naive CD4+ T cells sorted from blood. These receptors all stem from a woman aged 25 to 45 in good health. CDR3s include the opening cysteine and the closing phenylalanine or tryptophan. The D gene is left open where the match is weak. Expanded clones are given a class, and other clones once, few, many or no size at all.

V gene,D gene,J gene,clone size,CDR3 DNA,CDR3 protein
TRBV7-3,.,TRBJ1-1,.,TGTGCCAGCAGCTCGGGACTGATGAACACTGAAGCTTTCTTT,CASSSGLMNTEAFF
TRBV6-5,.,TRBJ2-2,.,TGTGCCAGCAAAAGTGGCTCCCTTCCCGGGGAGCTGTTTTTT,CASKSGSLPGELFF
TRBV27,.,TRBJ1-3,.,TGTGCCAGCAGTTCCGGGACATTGGGCACCATATATTTT,CASSSGTLGTIYF
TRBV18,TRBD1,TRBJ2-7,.,TGTGCCAGCTCACCTCAGGACAGGGCCGTGGGGTACGAGCAGTACTTC,CASSPQDRAVGYEQYF
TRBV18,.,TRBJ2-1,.,TGTGCCAGCTCACCTGTAGCTGGCAATGAGCAGTTCTTC,CASSPVAGNEQFF
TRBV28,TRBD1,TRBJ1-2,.,TGTGCCAGCTCCACCACGTTGACAGGGAGTGGCTACACCTTC,CASSTTLTGSGYTF
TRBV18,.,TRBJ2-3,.,TGTGCCAGCTCACCAGTAACAGTGATGGGAGATACGCAGTATTTT,CASSPVTVMGDTQYF
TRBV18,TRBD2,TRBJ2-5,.,TGTGCCAGCTCACCGATTAGCGGGAGTAAAGAGACCCAGTACTTC,CASSPISGSKETQYF
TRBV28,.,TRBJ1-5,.,TGTGCCAGCAGTTTACAAGGGCAGTTCCGTCAGCCCCAGCATTTT,CASSLQGQFRQPQHF
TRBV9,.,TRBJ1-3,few,TGTGCCAGCAGCGTAGAAGGCTCTGGAAACACCATATATTTT,CASSVEGSGNTIYF
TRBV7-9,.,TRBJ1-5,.,TGTGCCAGCAGCCATTATACAGGGAGAAGAGAGCAGCCCCAGCATTTT,CASSHYTGRREQPQHF
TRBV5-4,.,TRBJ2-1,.,TGTGCCAGCAGCAACGACCTGCACAATGAGCAGTTCTTC,CASSNDLHNEQFF
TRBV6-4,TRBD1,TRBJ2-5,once,TGTGCCAGCAGTCTGGACAGGCTCAGTCGGGAGACCCAGTACTTC,CASSLDRLSRETQYF
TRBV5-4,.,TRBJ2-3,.,TGTGCCAGCAGCTTCGGAACTGGGGATACGCAGTATTTT,CASSFGTGDTQYF
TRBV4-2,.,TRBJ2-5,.,TGTGCCAGCAGCCAAAATGGGGGCAGCGAGACCCAGTACTTC,CASSQNGGSETQYF
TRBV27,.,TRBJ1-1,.,TGTGCCAGCAGTTTATACGCAGGGTGGAACACTGAAGCTTTCTTT,CASSLYAGWNTEAFF
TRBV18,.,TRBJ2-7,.,TGTGCCAGCTCAGTTGGGAGAGATTACGAGCAGTACTTC,CASSVGRDYEQYF
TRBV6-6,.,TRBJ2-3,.,TGTGCCAGCAGTTACGGTGCCGGGGGCGCGGATACGCAGTATTTT,CASSYGAGGADTQYF
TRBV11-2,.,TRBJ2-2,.,TGTGCCAGCAGCTTAGTTAGACCGAACACCGGGGAGCTGTTTTTT,CASSLVRPNTGELFF
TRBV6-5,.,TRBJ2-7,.,TGTGCCAGCAGTTACTCTACTGGGGGGCCCTACGAGCAGTACTTC,CASSYSTGGPYEQYF
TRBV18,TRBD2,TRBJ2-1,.,TGTGCCAGCTCAGAAGGACTAGCGGGATGGGATGAGCAGTTCTTC,CASSEGLAGWDEQFF
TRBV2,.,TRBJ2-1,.,TGTGCCAGCAGTGAATCGGCCTTCTACAATGAGCAGTTCTTC,CASSESAFYNEQFF
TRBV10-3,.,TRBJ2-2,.,TGTGCCATCAGCGGTCAGTCCACCGGGGAGCTGTTTTTT,CAISGQSTGELFF
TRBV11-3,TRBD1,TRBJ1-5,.,TGTGCCAGCAGCTTAGGGACAGGGTTAAATCAGCCCCAGCATTTT,CASSLGTGLNQPQHF
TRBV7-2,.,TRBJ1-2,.,TGTGCCAGCAGCTCGGACGGCTATGGCTACACCTTC,CASSSDGYGYTF
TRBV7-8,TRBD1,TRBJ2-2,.,TGTGCCAGCAGCCGGGACAGTACAGCGAACACCGGGGAGCTGTTTTTT,CASSRDSTANTGELFF
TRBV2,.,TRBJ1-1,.,TGTGCCAGACAAAGGGAAAGGGCGCTCACTGAAGCTTTCTTT,CARQRERALTEAFF
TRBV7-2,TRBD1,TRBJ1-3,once,TGTGCCAGCAGGCGACAGGGTTCTGGAAACACCATATATTTT,CASRRQGSGNTIYF
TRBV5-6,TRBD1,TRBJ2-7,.,TGTGCCAGCAGCTTAGTGGACAGGGTCCACGAGCAGTACTTC,CASSLVDRVHEQYF
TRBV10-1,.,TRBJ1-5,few,TGCGCCAGCAGGACCAATCAGCCCCAGCATTTT,CASRTNQPQHF
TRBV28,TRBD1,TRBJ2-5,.,TGTGCCAGCAGCCCCATCACAGGGGGCCCGGAGACCCAGTACTTC,CASSPITGGPETQYF
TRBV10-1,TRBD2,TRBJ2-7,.,TGCGCCAGCAGTGAGGGATTAGCGGGAGTTCTCTACGAGCAGTACTTC,CASSEGLAGVLYEQYF
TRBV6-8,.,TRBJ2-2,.,TGTGCCAGCAGTTACCCGGGGACCGGGTACGAGCCCCACCCCAACGGGGAGCTGTTTTTT,CASSYPGTGYEPHPNGELFF
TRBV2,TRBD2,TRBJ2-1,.,TGTGCCAGCAGTGCAATAGCGGGGTCTCGGGAGCAGTTCTTC,CASSAIAGSREQFF
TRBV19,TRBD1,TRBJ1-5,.,TGTGCCAGTAGTTTGGGACAGGGATACAATCAGCCCCAGCATTTT,CASSLGQGYNQPQHF
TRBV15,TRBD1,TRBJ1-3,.,TGTGCCACCAGCAGAGGACAGGGGTCGGGAAACACCATATATTTT,CATSRGQGSGNTIYF
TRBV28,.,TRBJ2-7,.,TGTGCCAGCAGTTCCTCGACACCTGGCGACTACGAGCAGTACTTC,CASSSSTPGDYEQYF
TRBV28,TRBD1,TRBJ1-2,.,TGTGCCAGCAGTCCCACCGTGGGACAGGGATATGGCTACACCTTC,CASSPTVGQGYGYTF
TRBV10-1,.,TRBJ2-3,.,TGCGCCAGCAGCGAACTAGGATCTAGCACAGATACGCAGTATTTT,CASSELGSSTDTQYF
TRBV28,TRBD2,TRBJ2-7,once,TGTGCCAGCAGTTCCTTCGGACTAGCGAAAGCCTACGAGCAGTACTTC,CASSSFGLAKAYEQYF
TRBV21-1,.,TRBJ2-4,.,TGTGCCAGCAGCAAAGCGAGAGGGGGAACTAGCGGGAGGCTAGCCAAAAACATTCAGTACTTC,CASSKARGGTSGRLAKNIQYF
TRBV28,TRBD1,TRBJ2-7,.,TGTGCCAGCAGTGTACGGGACAGGCCAGCCTACGAGCAGTACTTC,CASSVRDRPAYEQYF
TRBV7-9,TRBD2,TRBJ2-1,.,TGTGCCAGCAGACTCACTAGCGGAGGACGGCACAATGAGCAGTTCTTC,CASRLTSGGRHNEQFF
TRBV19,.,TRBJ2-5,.,TGTGCCAGTAGTATTAGCGGGACCCAGTACTTC,CASSISGTQYF
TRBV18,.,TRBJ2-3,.,TGTGCCAGCTCAAGCTCTAGCACAGATACGCAGTATTTT,CASSSSSTDTQYF
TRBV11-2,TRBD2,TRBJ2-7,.,TGTGCCAGCAGCCCTGGGACTAGGCATTACGAGCAGTACTTC,CASSPGTRHYEQYF
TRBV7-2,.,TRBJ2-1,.,TGTGCCAGCCTCCTCCGGCAGGGGACTGGGAATGAGCAGTTCTTC,CASLLRQGTGNEQFF
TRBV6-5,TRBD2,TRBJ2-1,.,TGTGCCACCGGGGCGGGAGGTTCCTACAATGAGCAGTTCTTC,CATGAGGSYNEQFF
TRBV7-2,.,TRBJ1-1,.,TGTGCCAGCAGCTTAGCGCGAGGCGGGGGTGAAGCTTTCTTT,CASSLARGGGEAFF
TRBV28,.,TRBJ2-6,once,TGTGCCAGCAGTCCCATCGGGGGTCCCTCTGGGGCCAACGTCCTGACTTTC,CASSPIGGPSGANVLTF
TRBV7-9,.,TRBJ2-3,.,TGTGCCAGCAGCACCGTTGATACGCAGTATTTT,CASSTVDTQYF
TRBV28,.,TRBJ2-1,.,TGTGCCATCGAGGGGGCGGGAGTAAGCGAGCAGTTCTTC,CAIEGAGVSEQFF
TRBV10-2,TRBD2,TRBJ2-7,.,TGCGCCAGCAGTAGGGTTCGGGAGGGAACCTACGAGCAGTACTTC,CASSRVREGTYEQYF
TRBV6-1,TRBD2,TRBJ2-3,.,TGTGCCAGTACGAGCGCCGGGACTAACCCAGATACGCAGTATTTT,CASTSAGTNPDTQYF
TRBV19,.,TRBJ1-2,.,TGTGCCAGTAGTATCAGGGGTCAGACGTACTATGGCTACACCTTC,CASSIRGQTYYGYTF